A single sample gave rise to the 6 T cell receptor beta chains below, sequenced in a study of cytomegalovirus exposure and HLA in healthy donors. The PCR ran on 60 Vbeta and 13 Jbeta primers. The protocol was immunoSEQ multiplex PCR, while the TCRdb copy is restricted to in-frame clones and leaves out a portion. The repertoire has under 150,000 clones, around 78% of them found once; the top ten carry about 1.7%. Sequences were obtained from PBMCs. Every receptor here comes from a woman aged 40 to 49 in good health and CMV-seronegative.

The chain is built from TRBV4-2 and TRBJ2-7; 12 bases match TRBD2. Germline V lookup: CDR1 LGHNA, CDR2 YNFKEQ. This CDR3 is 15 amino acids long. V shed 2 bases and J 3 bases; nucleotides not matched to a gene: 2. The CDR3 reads CASSQTSGGNYEQYF. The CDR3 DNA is TGTGCCAGCAGCCAAACTAGCGGGGGGAACTACGAGCAGTACTTC.

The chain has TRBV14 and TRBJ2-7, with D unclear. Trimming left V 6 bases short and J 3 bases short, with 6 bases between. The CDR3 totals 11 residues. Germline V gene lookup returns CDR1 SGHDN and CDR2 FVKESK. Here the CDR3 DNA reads TGTGCCAGCAGTGAGAACTACGAGCAGTACTTC. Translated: CASSENYEQYF. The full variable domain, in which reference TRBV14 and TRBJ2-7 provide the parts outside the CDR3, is EAGVTQFPSHSVIEKGQTVTLRCDPISGHDNLYWYRRVMGKEIKFLLHFVKESKQDESGMPNNRFLAERTGGTYSTLKVQPAELEDSGVYFCASSENYEQYFGPGTRLTVT.

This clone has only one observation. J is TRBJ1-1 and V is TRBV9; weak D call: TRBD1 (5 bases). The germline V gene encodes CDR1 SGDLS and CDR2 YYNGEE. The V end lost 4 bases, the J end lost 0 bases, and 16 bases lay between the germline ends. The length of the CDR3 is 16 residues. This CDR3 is CASSPARQSMNTEAFF. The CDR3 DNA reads TGTGCCAGCAGCCCTGCCAGACAGTCAATGAACACTGAAGCTTTCTTT.

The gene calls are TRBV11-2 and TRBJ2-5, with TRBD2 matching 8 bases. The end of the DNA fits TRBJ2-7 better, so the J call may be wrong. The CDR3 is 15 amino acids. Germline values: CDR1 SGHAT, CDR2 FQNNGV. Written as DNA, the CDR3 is TGTGCCAGCAGACCGACTAGCGCGGGCTCCTACGAGCAGTACTTC. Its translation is CASRPTSAGSYEQYF.

CDR3 amino acids: CASSTGTSVHEQFF. The CDR3 region has the DNA TGTGCCAGCAGTACCGGGACTAGCGTCCATGAGCAGTTCTTC. The chain has TRBV5-8 and TRBJ2-1; 10 bases match TRBD2. With 5 bases clipped from V and 8 bases from J, the junction kept 7 bases outside the gene matches. CDR1 is SGHTS, CDR2 YDEGEE, per germline. The CDR3 is made up of 14 amino acids.

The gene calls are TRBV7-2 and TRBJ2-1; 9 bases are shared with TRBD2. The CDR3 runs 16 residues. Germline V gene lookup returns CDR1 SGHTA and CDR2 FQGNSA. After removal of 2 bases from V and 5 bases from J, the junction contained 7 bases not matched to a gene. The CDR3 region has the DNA TGTGCCAGCAGCTTATTTGGCCTAGCGGGAAACAATGAGCAGTTCTTC. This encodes CASSLFGLAGNNEQFF.